These T cell receptor beta chains were read from a single sample in a study of shared clonotypes between healthy human individuals. Method: immunoSEQ multiplex PCR; TCRdb's copy keeps in-frame clones and lacks some. The sample records 110,000 or so clones, 55% to 80% being singletons. The specimen sequenced was memory CD8+ T cells sorted from blood. Receptors originate from a woman in her 30s in good health. CDR3s include the opening cysteine and the closing phenylalanine or tryptophan. Each record gives: V gene, J gene, D gene, CDR3 protein. The D gene is left open where the match is weak.

V gene: TRBV4-1
J gene: TRBJ2-5
D gene: NA
CDR3 protein: CASSPLGQRQETQYF

V gene: TRBV28
J gene: TRBJ2-1
D gene: TRBD2
CDR3 protein: CASSLYRGGPDNEQFF

V gene: TRBV7-8
J gene: TRBJ1-3
D gene: TRBD1
CDR3 protein: CASSTRTGGSGNTIYF

V gene: TRBV7-2
J gene: TRBJ1-1
D gene: NA
CDR3 protein: CASSLGSNTEAFF

V gene: TRBV5-1
J gene: TRBJ2-7
D gene: TRBD1
CDR3 protein: CASSKAGGDAYEQYF

V gene: TRBV2
J gene: TRBJ2-1
D gene: TRBD2
CDR3 protein: CASIGTSGGVYNEQFF

V gene: TRBV30
J gene: TRBJ1-5
D gene: TRBD1
CDR3 protein: CACLGTGHNQPQHF

V gene: TRBV7-8
J gene: TRBJ2-7
D gene: NA
CDR3 protein: CASSLVTYEQYF

V gene: TRBV13
J gene: TRBJ2-7
D gene: TRBD1
CDR3 protein: CASSSHRGPYEQYF

V gene: TRBV6-6
J gene: TRBJ2-7
D gene: NA
CDR3 protein: CASRDSYEQYF